This entry describes one T cell receptor (beta chain). This receptor's antigen is unknown. No per-base quality is available; no much larger clone lies one base away. TCRbeta CDR3 regions were amplified from genomic DNA by means of the immunoSEQ Assay, a bias-controlled multiplex PCR. The paper's processing steps were these. The number of nucleated cells in each sample was estimated by amplification of reference gene primers within the assay. To quantify the absolute abundance of each unique TCRbeta CDR3 rearrangement, sequence reads were collapsed and filtered. For each sample, productive Simpson clonality was calculated by taking the square root of Simpson's diversity index across productive rearrangements. Sourced from immuneACCESS, this table was stored by TCRdb with only in-frame sequences that have V and J called. A share of the clones is absent; for the studies checked, an unresolved V gene accounts for under half, and the remainder has no known explanation. The V and J calls and clone size are taken from that table; D and trimming were inferred from the DNA. The sample data list tens of thousands of clones, and 92% of these were observed just once. The ten largest clonotypes hold more than 10% of the sample.

Collaborating institutions collected whole blood in K2EDTA tubes following their own protocols. Collaborator samples were shipped for TCRbeta analysis as frozen whole blood, isolated PBMCs, or DNA extracted from either sample type. This sample is drawn from a study of blood T cell repertoires in COVID-19 (TCRdb year 2020). Study-wide context: Collaborator samples came from the United States, Italy and Spain and covered acute and convalescent phases of COVID-19. Sample metadata almost always included a de-identified subject ID, COVID-19 status, age in years and sex. The repertoires were released in a freely available public database intended as a resource for research on the immune response to SARS-CoV-2. Deeply sampled blood TCRbeta repertoires from subjects exposed to, actively infected with, or recovered from COVID-19 were included in the dataset. Where available, HLA class I and class II types were obtained from metadata supplied by the sample provider rather than from assay-based typing. The prospective study material was composed of cDNA or gDNA derived from T cells, B-cell-depleted T cells, or PBMCs. Samples were obtained from the ongoing ImmuneRACE study (first 160 participants) and from some 1,300 subjects provided by 6 global collaborators.

What the research found in general, with its limitations: How much clinical and demographic metadata was included differed by source and by participant, and the metadata was provided uncurated.

The sequencing input was peripheral blood. This receptor was taken from a human donor in a cohort sampled during active COVID-19.

The DNA sequence is TGTGCCTGGAGTGGGGTGGGCGTTAGCTACACCTTC. It codes for CAWSGVGVSYTF. Recombination connected TRBV30 to TRBJ1-2; the D segment cannot be called with confidence. The trim is 1 base for V and 9 bases for J, with a gap of 12 bases between the germline ends. The germline V gene (reference sequence) yields GTSNPN for CDR1 and SVGIG for CDR2. From the cysteine up to the phenylalanine, the CDR3 has a length of 12 residues. This entry keeps only the CDR3 DNA: 36 bases, framed from base 1.